The T cell receptor beta chain under discussion was sequenced for a study of cytomegalovirus exposure and HLA in healthy donors. Losses at the gene ends were 4 bases for V and 7 bases for J; bases not matched to a gene: 11. The CDR3 totals 15 residues. CDR1 SGHNT and CDR2 YYREEE come from the germline V gene (reference sequence). 60 Vbeta and 13 Jbeta primers were used in PCR. Produced via immunoSEQ multiplex PCR; TCRdb's table is partial and in-frame only. The sample holds roughly 150,000 clones, approximately 68% seen once. Sampled while nominally healthy, donors likely had unrecorded immune exposures. Turning to this clone: What it binds is unknown.

Study conclusions and caveats: Diagnosis of cytomegalovirus status made by the classifier reportedly showed high specificity and sensitivity. HLA alleles showed associations with 15,000 to 20,000 TCR beta sequences in a later analysis, at a 0.05 false discovery rate. A missense DCLRE1C variant was associated with V- and J-gene trimming of TCR beta chains in a later analysis, and an independent cohort replicated the association.

The chain uses TRBV5-4 and TRBJ2-7, with 10 positions matching TRBD2. This receptor was obtained from a man between 40 and 49 years old in good health and CMV-seronegative. Sequenced: PBMCs. DNA of the CDR3: TGTGCCAGCAGCCCTACTAGCGGGGCCCAAAGGGAGCAGTACTTC. This encodes CASSPTSGAQREQYF.